Sequencing of this TCR beta chain was carried out in a study of preoperative IRX-2 immunotherapy in early breast cancer. Data came from immunoSEQ multiplex PCR; TCRdb stores just in-frame clones and leaves some out. This table holds roughly 3,400 clones, approximately 62% found once. The CDR3 totals 17 residues. Treatment of the sample: preoperative locoregional IRX-2 cytokine immunotherapy. The V call is TRBV12-1, the J call TRBJ1-2; TRBD1, as called in the table, went unchecked against the DNA. TRBV12-1 is annotated as a pseudogene. The receptor was derived from a human donor with breast cancer. This specimen consisted of tumor tissue, obtained before IRX-2 immunotherapy. The CDR3 bases are TGTGCCAGCAGCTTTTATCCAGGCAGGGAAGGGGACTATGGCTACACCTTC. This translates into CASSFYPGREGDYGYTF.